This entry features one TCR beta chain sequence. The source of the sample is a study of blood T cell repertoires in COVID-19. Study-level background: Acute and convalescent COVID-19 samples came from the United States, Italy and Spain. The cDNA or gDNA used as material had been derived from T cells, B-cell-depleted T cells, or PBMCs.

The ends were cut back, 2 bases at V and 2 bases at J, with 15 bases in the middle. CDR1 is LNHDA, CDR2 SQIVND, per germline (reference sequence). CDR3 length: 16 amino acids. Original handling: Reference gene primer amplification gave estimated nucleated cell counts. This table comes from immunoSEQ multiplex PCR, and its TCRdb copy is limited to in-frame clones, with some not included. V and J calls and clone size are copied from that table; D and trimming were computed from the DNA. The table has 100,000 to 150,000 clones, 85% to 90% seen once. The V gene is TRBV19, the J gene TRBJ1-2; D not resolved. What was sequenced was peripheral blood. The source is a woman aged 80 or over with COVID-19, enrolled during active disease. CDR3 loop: CASSILSGRLNYGYTF. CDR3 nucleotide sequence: TGTGCCAGTAGTATACTTAGTGGCCGACTAAACTATGGCTACACCTTC.